The T cell receptor (beta chain) described here comes from a study of shared clonotypes between healthy human individuals. Study-level results: It was observed that 4% to 6% of naive CD4 clonotypes were shared across several donors.

This CDR3 is 16 amino acids long. V was clipped by 5 bases and J by 2 bases; unmatched bases: 11. Germline CDR1 LGHNA, CDR2 YSLEER. This table comes from immunoSEQ multiplex PCR, and its TCRdb copy is limited to in-frame clones, with some not included. The repertoire holds 2 million to 2.5 million clones, 85% to 95% seen once, with 0.37% in the top ten. Turning to this clone: Its antigen is as yet unknown.

The J gene is TRBJ2-7, the V gene TRBV4-3, with 8 positions matching TRBD1. This TCR came from a young man in good health. Some clones in this sample may be carry-over from other donors' samples. Sequencing used naive CD4+ T cells from PBMCs. The subset is: CD45RA+ positively selected. CDR3 sequence: CASSARLDRVTYEQYF. CDR3 nucleotides: TGCGCCAGCAGCGCCCGTTTGGACAGGGTTACCTACGAGCAGTACTTC.